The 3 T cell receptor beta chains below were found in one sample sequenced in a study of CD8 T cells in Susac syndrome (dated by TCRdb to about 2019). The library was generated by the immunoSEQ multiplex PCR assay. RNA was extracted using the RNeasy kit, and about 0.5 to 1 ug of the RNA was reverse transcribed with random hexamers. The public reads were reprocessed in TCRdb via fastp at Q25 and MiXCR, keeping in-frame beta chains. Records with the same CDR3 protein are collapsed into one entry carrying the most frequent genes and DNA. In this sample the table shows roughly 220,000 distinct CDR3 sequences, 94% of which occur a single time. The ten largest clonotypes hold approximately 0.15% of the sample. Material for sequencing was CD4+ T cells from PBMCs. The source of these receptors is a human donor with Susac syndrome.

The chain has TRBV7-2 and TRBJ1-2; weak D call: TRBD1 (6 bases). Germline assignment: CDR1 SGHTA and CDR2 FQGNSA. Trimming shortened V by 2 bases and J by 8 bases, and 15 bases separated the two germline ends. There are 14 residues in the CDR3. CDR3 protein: CASSLLRTASGYTF. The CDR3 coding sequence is TGTGCCAGCAGCTTATTAAGGACAGCGAGCGGCTACACCTTC.

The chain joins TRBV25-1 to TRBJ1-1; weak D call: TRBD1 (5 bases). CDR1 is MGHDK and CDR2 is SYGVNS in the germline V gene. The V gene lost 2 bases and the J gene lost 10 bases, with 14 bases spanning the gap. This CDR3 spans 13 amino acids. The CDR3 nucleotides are TGTGCCAGCAGTGAAACAGGTGCGGGGACAGCTTTCTTT. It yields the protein CASSETGAGTAFF.

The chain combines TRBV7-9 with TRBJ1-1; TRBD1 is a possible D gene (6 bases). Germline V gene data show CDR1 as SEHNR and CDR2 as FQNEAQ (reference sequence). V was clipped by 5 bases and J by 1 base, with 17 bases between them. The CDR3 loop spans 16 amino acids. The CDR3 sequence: CASSATGSLWNTEAFF. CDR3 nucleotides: TGTGCCAGCAGCGCAACAGGGAGCCTCTGGAACACTGAAGCTTTCTTT.